Following are 14 T cell receptor beta chains from one sample sequenced in a study of blood T cell repertoires in COVID-19. TCRdb keeps only in-frame clones here, not all; method: immunoSEQ multiplex PCR. The sample holds a few hundred thousand clones, about 87% seen once. Sample: PBMCs or T cells enriched from blood (not recorded which). These TCRs come from a man between 25 and 39 years old who had recovered from COVID-19.

The CDR3 spells CASSMVRGAEKLFF. CDR3 DNA sequence: TGTGCCAGTAGTATGGTCAGGGGCGCGGAAAAACTGTTTTTT. The V and J genes are TRBV19 and TRBJ1-4; D may be TRBD1 (6 bases). Trimming left V 3 bases short and J 8 bases short, with 13 bases between. This CDR3 has 14 amino acids. Germline V gene lookup returns CDR1 LNHDA and CDR2 SQIVND (reference sequence).

The chain combines TRBV5-1 with TRBJ2-2; D gene uncertain. The germline V gene encodes CDR1 SGHRS and CDR2 YFSETQ. The CDR3 has 11 residues. Between the trimmed V and J ends, which lost 2 bases and 7 bases, there was a span of 3 bases. The CDR3 DNA is TGCGCCAGCAGCTTTAACGGGGAGCTGTTTTTT. This sequence encodes CASSFNGELFF.

The chain recombines TRBV11-2 with TRBJ2-3; 10 nucleotides agree with TRBD2. The CDR3 is 14 amino acids. Germline V gives CDR1 SGHAT, CDR2 FQNNGV. With V trimmed by 3 bases and J by 4 bases, 1 base remained unmatched. CDR3 nucleotides: TGTGCCAGCAGCTTCACTAGCGGGGCAGATACGCAGTATTTT. It specifies CASSFTSGADTQYF.

V and J are TRBV30 and TRBJ1-3; maybe TRBD1 (6 bases). CDR1 and CDR2 (germline): GTSNPN, SVGIG (reference sequence). The CDR3 is 16 amino acids. The ends were cut back, 4 bases at V and 0 bases at J, with 16 bases in the middle. CDR3 bases: TGTGCCTGGACCGGGGACACCACCTTCTCTGGAAACACCATATATTTT. Translation gives CAWTGDTTFSGNTIYF.

This rearrangement joins TRBV9 to TRBJ2-1; 12 nucleotides line up with TRBD2. This CDR3 comprises 16 residues. V trimming: 3 bases; J trimming: 4 bases; junction bases outside the gene matches: 5. Germline CDR1 is SGDLS and CDR2 is YYNGEE. CDR3 DNA sequence: TGTGCCAGCAGCGACCGAACTAGCGGGGGGTACAATGAGCAGTTCTTC. It specifies CASSDRTSGGYNEQFF.

CDR3: CAAKTAATNEKLFF. CDR3 nucleotides: TGTGCCGCAAAAACAGCAGCAACTAATGAAAAACTGTTTTTT. V is TRBV2 and J is TRBJ1-4; D unresolved. Between the trimmed V and J ends, which lost 11 bases and 0 bases, there was a span of 13 bases. Per germline, CDR1 SNHLY and CDR2 FYNNEI. This CDR3 contains 14 residues.

The rearrangement links TRBV10-3 to TRBJ2-2, with a possible D match to TRBD2 (6 bases). V lost 4 bases, J lost 2 bases, and 11 bases lay in between. This CDR3 is built from 15 residues. Per germline, CDR1 ENHRY and CDR2 SYGVKD. The CDR3 DNA sequence: TGTGCCATCAGTGTTAGCGGAATAAACACCGGGGAGCTGTTTTTT. It encodes CAISVSGINTGELFF.

The J gene is TRBJ2-3, the V gene TRBV19, with 10 positions matching TRBD1. The CDR3 is 15 residues long. V shed 6 bases, J shed 0 bases, and the junction held 3 bases outside the gene matches. Germline V lookup: CDR1 LNHDA, CDR2 SQIVND (reference sequence). CDR3 sequence: CASSWDRGSTDTQYF. The CDR3 region has the DNA TGTGCCAGTAGCTGGGACAGGGGCAGCACAGATACGCAGTATTTT.

The chain is built from TRBV10-3 and TRBJ1-2, with D perhaps matching TRBD1 (5 bases). The germline V gene encodes CDR1 ENHRY and CDR2 SYGVKD. Deletions cut 11 bases from V and 5 bases from J, with 24 bases between. The CDR3 is 15 residues long. The CDR3, as DNA: TGTGCCTCCAGGGATCCCAAGTTTTCGGAGTATGGCTACACCTTC. It translates to CASRDPKFSEYGYTF.

The CDR3 region is CATSRDSAGGAFLGYTF. The CDR3 bases are TGTGCCACCAGCAGAGATTCGGCAGGGGGTGCTTTCCTTGGCTACACCTTC. The chain employs TRBV15 and TRBJ1-2; 7 bases agree with TRBD1. Per the germline V gene, CDR1 is LNHNV and CDR2 is YYDKDF (reference sequence). V was clipped by 0 bases and J by 7 bases; unmatched bases: 14. The length of the CDR3 is 17 residues.

The V and J genes are TRBV7-2 and TRBJ2-7, with D unresolved. V was clipped by 5 bases and J by 0 bases, with 8 bases between them. CDR1 and CDR2 from the germline V gene are SGHTA and FQGNSA. CDR3 length: 13 amino acids. The CDR3 DNA follows: TGTGCCAGCAGCCTCTCCAGCTCCTACGAGCAGTACTTC. This gives the protein CASSLSSSYEQYF.

Only one count was recorded for this clone. This chain links TRBV7-8 with TRBJ2-2; D is undetermined. V lost 1 base and J lost 7, with 13 bases in between. The CDR3 loop spans 15 amino acids. CDR1 SGHVS and CDR2 FQNEAQ come from the germline V gene. The CDR3 DNA is TGTGCCAGCAGCTTAGGAGCAGGCCTTAGCGGGGAGCTGTTTTTT. It yields the protein CASSLGAGLSGELFF.

V gene TRBV7-6 combines with J gene TRBJ2-2; possibly TRBD2 for D (5 bases). V shed 4 bases and J shed 1 base, with 13 bases lying between them. This CDR3 is built from 16 residues. From germline, CDR1 is SGHVS and CDR2 FNYEAQ. In DNA form, the CDR3 reads TGTGCCAGCAGCTCGACCGTTCGGGGGAACACCGGGGAGCTGTTTTTT. Protein product: CASSSTVRGNTGELFF.

In this sample, this clone turned up once. The rearrangement joins TRBV9 to TRBJ2-5; D may be TRBD1 (6 bases). Trimming pared 0 bases from V and 5 bases from J, leaving 11 bases between. Germline V gives CDR1 SGDLS, CDR2 YYNGEE. The CDR3 has 14 residues. CDR3 sequence reads: CASSVGGQTETQYF. In DNA form, the CDR3 reads TGTGCCAGCAGCGTAGGGGGGCAGACCGAGACCCAGTACTTC. The whole variable domain, remainder taken from reference TRBV9 and TRBJ2-5, is DSGVTQTPKHLITATGQRVTLRCSPRSGDLSVYWYQQSLDQGLQFLIQYYNGEERAKGNILERFSAQQFPDLHSELNLSSLELGDSALYFCASSVGGQTETQYFGPGTRLLVL.